The 28 T cell receptor beta chains listed next were all sequenced from one sample in a study of regulatory T cells in long-lasting Graves disease (dated by TCRdb to about 2021). This sample's time point label indicates: newly diagnosed GD, antithyroid drugs for less than 3 months. For both TCR sequencing and RNA sequencing, RNA was extracted from PBMCs in TRIzol. The library came from multiplex PCR. The instrument given in TCRdb is Illumina HiSeq 4000. iRepertoire HTBI primers and Arm-PCR amplification of CDR3 regions were used to construct TCR beta libraries. The raw public data were reprocessed by TCRdb itself: fastp quality trimming at Q25, MiXCR clonotype calling, in-frame beta chains only. Rows merge per CDR3 protein into single entries with the most common DNA and genes. The sample table shows 250,000 to 400,000 distinct CDR3 sequences, and about 18% are seen once. The ten top clones hold approximately 35% of the sample.

The starting material was peripheral blood mononuclear cells (PBMCs), obtained at new diagnosis, from a patient treated with antithyroid drugs. Every receptor here comes from a female donor with Graves disease.

This clonotype has just a few counts. The chain uses TRBV5-6 and TRBJ2-5, with D possibly being TRBD2 (5 bases). Germline V lookup: CDR1 SGHDT, CDR2 YYEEEE. V gave up 0 bases and J gave up 5 bases, with 8 bases separating them. The CDR3 spans 13 residues. CDR3 sequence (DNA): TGTGCCAGCAGCTTGGGTAGCGAGGAGACCCAGTACTTC. This translates into CASSLGSEETQYF.

In regard to this clonotype: Given a much more abundant clone one base away, this may be a read error. The rearrangement joins TRBV6-5 to TRBJ2-1; tentative D call: TRBD1 (5 bases). The V and J ends lost 2 bases and 10 bases respectively, with 18 bases between them. This CDR3 contains 15 residues. Germline CDR1 reads MNHEY; CDR2 reads SVGAGI. CDR3 sequence (DNA): TGTGCCAGCAGTTACGAAACGCAGGGCTCCGACGAGCAGTTCTTC. It encodes CASSYETQGSDEQFF.

The V call is TRBV20-1, the J call TRBJ2-1, with 11 bases that match TRBD2. Per germline, CDR1 DFQATT and CDR2 SNEGSKA (reference sequence). The CDR3 consists of 20 residues. The trim removed 2 bases at V and 0 bases at J, leaving 15 bases unmatched. This CDR3 is CSARLKHSTSGNFSYNEQFF. As DNA, the CDR3 is TGCAGTGCTAGATTGAAACACTCGACTAGCGGGAACTTCTCCTACAATGAGCAGTTCTTC.

V is TRBV24-1 and J is TRBJ2-3; 7 bases fit TRBD2. Germline V gives CDR1 KGHDR, CDR2 SFDVKD. This CDR3 has 18 amino acids. V was pared by 6 bases and J by 5 bases, with 19 bases of the junction left unmatched. CDR3 DNA: TGTGCCACCAGTAACCGGAGGGCTAGCGGCGGGGTTCTAGATACGCAGTATTTT. Encoded protein: CATSNRRASGGVLDTQYF.

There are many counts of this clonotype. The chain employs TRBV11-2 and TRBJ1-1; TRBD1 might be the D (6 bases). V gave up 3 bases and J gave up 3 bases, with 14 bases separating them. The CDR3 extends over 15 amino acids. CDR1 is SGHAT, CDR2 FQNNGV, per germline. The CDR3 DNA reads TGTGCCAGCAGCTTCCCACCAAGGGGGGACACTGAAGCTTTCTTT. Amino acid sequence: CASSFPPRGDTEAFF.

This clonotype was counted many times. This chain links TRBV9 with TRBJ2-7; 12 nucleotides agree with TRBD1. The CDR3 has 15 residues. Trimming took 4 bases from V and 4 from J; bases not matched to a gene: 6. Germline V gene data show CDR1 as SGDLS and CDR2 as YYNGEE. The CDR3 sequence: CASSPGGQGAYEQYF. The CDR3, as DNA: TGTGCCAGCAGCCCCGGGGGACAGGGGGCTTACGAGCAGTACTTC.

The chain joins TRBV2 to TRBJ2-3; D remains ambiguous. Germline values: CDR1 SNHLY, CDR2 FYNNEI. The germline V and J ends were trimmed by 3 bases and 3 bases, with 13 bases remaining between them. This CDR3 region has 15 residues. The CDR3 loop is CASSDSAPPTDTQYF. As DNA, the CDR3 is TGTGCCAGCAGTGACAGCGCTCCACCGACAGATACGCAGTATTTT.

Many counts were recorded for this clonotype. The chain has TRBV13 and TRBJ2-3, with TRBD2 matching over 11 bases. V shed 5 bases and J 2 bases; nucleotides not matched to a gene: 15. Germline CDR1 is PRHDT and CDR2 is FYEKMQ (reference sequence). The CDR3 is 19 amino acids. Written as DNA, the CDR3 is TGTGCCAGCAGCCTCGGCCAGGGGCTAGCGGGAGGTGTCACAGATACGCAGTATTTT. This codes for CASSLGQGLAGGVTDTQYF. Using reference TRBV13 and TRBJ2-3 for the parts outside the CDR3, the full variable domain is AAGVIQSPRHLIKEKRETATLKCYPIPRHDTVYWYQQGPGQDPQFLISFYEKMQSDKGSIPDRFSAQQFSDYHSELNMSSLELGDSALYFCASSLGQGLAGGVTDTQYFGPGTRLTVL.

This CDR3 is CASSLGGAGVWFF. The DNA of the CDR3 is TGTGCCAGCAGCTTAGGAGGGGCCGGTGTTTGGTTCTTC. The J gene is TRBJ2-1, the V gene TRBV2, with D perhaps TRBD2 (6 bases). Deletions cut 6 bases from V and 15 bases from J, with 21 bases between. From germline, CDR1 is SNHLY and CDR2 FYNNEI. The length of the CDR3 is 13 residues.

This clonotype was seen ten or more times. V and J are TRBV2 and TRBJ2-5; the match to TRBD1 covers 9 bases. The germline gives CDR1 SNHLY, CDR2 FYNNEI. The CDR3 totals 15 residues. V dropped 7 bases and J dropped 4; count of bases not matched to a gene: 10. CDR3 region: CASKRTGVRGETQYF. The CDR3 nucleotides read TGTGCCAGCAAGAGGACAGGGGTAAGAGGAGAGACCCAGTACTTC.

The V gene is TRBV2, the J gene TRBJ1-2; D is uncertain. This CDR3 has 14 residues. Germline CDR1 reads SNHLY; CDR2 reads FYNNEI. The V end was cut by 3 bases, the J end by 3 bases, with 11 bases between. The CDR3 nucleotides are TGTGCCAGCAGTGAGGGCAACTGGGACTATGGCTACACCTTC. It codes for CASSEGNWDYGYTF.

This clonotype was counted a few times. This CDR3 reads CATSREGRGREHSGANVLTF. The DNA of the CDR3 is TGTGCCACCAGCAGAGAGGGGAGGGGTCGAGAGCACTCTGGGGCCAACGTCCTGACTTTC. The V gene is TRBV15, the J gene TRBJ2-6; TRBD2 matches 7 bases. Germline CDR1 and CDR2: LNHNV and YYDKDF (reference sequence). J gave up 0 bases and V 0 bases, and 11 bases lay outside the gene matches. The CDR3 runs 20 residues.

On this clonotype itself: A far larger clone is one base from this, pointing to a likely read error. The J gene is TRBJ2-7, the V gene TRBV2, with 7 bases fitting TRBD2. CDR1 is SNHLY, CDR2 FYNNEI, per germline. The CDR3 totals 18 residues. V shed 5 bases and J 7 bases; nucleotides not matched to a gene: 23. CDR3: CASSLKGGLEPPRREQYF. The CDR3 DNA sequence: TGTGCCAGCAGTTTAAAGGGCGGACTAGAACCACCTCGGAGGGAGCAGTACTTC.

This clonotype has at least ten counts. J is TRBJ1-1 and V is TRBV20-1; D perhaps matches TRBD1 (5 bases). V was shortened by 6 bases and J by 4 bases, with 9 bases between the two germline ends. Germline CDR1 is DFQATT and CDR2 is SNEGSKA (reference sequence). The CDR3 extends over 11 amino acids. In DNA, the CDR3 is TGCAGTGCCAAGACAGCCACTGAAGCTTTCTTT. Its protein is CSAKTATEAFF.

This clonotype has ten or more counts. The V and J genes are TRBV20-1 and TRBJ1-1, with no clear D. From germline, CDR1 is DFQATT and CDR2 SNEGSKA (reference sequence). The CDR3 extends over 14 amino acids. V dropped 5 bases and J dropped 7 bases, with 20 bases sitting between them. As DNA, the CDR3 is TGCAGTGCTTCCGGCCCAAGGATTACCATTGAAGCTTTCTTT. Translated: CSASGPRITIEAFF.

This clonotype has only a few counts. The J gene is TRBJ1-1, the V gene TRBV18; perhaps TRBD1 as D (5 bases). The CDR3 covers 15 residues. Trimming took 3 bases from V and 1 from J, leaving 12 bases between them. CDR1 is KGHSH and CDR2 is LQKENI in the germline V gene. In nucleotides, the CDR3 is TGTGCCAGCTCACCGACCGGGACGGCGAACACTGAAGCTTTCTTT. Translated, it gives CASSPTGTANTEAFF.

Points on this clonotype: It differs at one base from a far larger clone, so likely a read error. The chain recombines TRBV7-2 with TRBJ2-3; 7 bases align to TRBD1. Trimming at V came to 5 bases and at J to 2 bases, leaving 7 bases not matched to a gene. Germline-derived CDR1 and CDR2 are SGHTA and FQGNSA. The CDR3 is 15 residues long. The CDR3 DNA sequence: TGTGCCAGCAGCAGGGGGCGCGTGGACACAGATACGCAGTATTTT. Translation: CASSRGRVDTDTQYF. Full variable domain (rest looked up from reference TRBV7-2 and TRBJ2-3): GAGVSQSPSNKVTEKGKDVELRCDPISGHTALYWYRQSLGQGLEFLIYFQGNSAPDKSGLPSDRFSAERTGGSVSTLTIQRTQQEDSAVYLCASSRGRVDTDTQYFGPGTRLTVL.

There are a few counts of this clonotype. This chain links TRBV20-1 with TRBJ2-4; a weak D match, TRBD1 (6 bases). From germline, CDR1 is DFQATT and CDR2 SNEGSKA (reference sequence). CDR3 length: 15 amino acids. CDR3 sequence reads: CSAHQQGFGKNIQYF. In nucleotides, the CDR3 is TGCAGCGCTCACCAACAGGGATTTGGCAAAAACATTCAGTACTTC.

On this clonotype itself: This is likely a read error, given that the CDR3 carries no conserved phenylalanine or tryptophan at its end. CDR3 sequence (DNA): TGTGCCAGCAGTCCCGGCCGGGACCCCCGAGGTGAGCAGTTCTTG. Its translation is CASSPGRDPRGEQFL. The gene calls are TRBV27 and TRBJ2-1; D may correspond to TRBD1 or TRBD2 (5 bases each). The V gene's germline CDR1 is MNHEY and CDR2 SMNVEV (reference sequence). V was pared by 5 bases and J by 9 bases, with 20 bases between. The length of the CDR3 is 15 residues.

This clonotype has a count of ten or more. The rearrangement joins TRBV6-1 to TRBJ2-2, with 8 bases aligning to TRBD2. After removal of 6 bases from V and 3 bases from J, the junction contained 12 bases not matched to a gene. From germline, CDR1 is MNHNS and CDR2 SASEGT. CDR3 length equals 17 residues. This chain's CDR3 is CASRPGGGKLHTGELFF. The CDR3 DNA reads TGTGCCAGCAGACCCGGCGGGGGGAAACTCCACACCGGGGAGCTGTTTTTT.

The count of this clonotype is one. A read error may explain this, as a much larger clone is one base away. The chain has TRBV11-3 and TRBJ1-4; 9 bases fit TRBD1. Germline V gene sequence: CDR1 SGHNT, CDR2 YENEEA. Trimming cost V 4 bases and J 0 bases; bases outside gene matches: 12. The CDR3 covers 19 residues. The CDR3 sequence is CASSSQTGGAGATNEKLFF. CDR3 in DNA: TGTGCCAGCAGCTCCCAAACAGGGGGCGCTGGGGCAACTAATGAAAAACTGTTTTTT.

The table lists this clonotype with many counts. V and J are TRBV30 and TRBJ2-7; no firm D call. The CDR3 length is 14 residues. The ends were cut back, 1 base at V and 3 bases at J, with 13 bases in the middle. Germline V gene lookup returns CDR1 GTSNPN and CDR2 SVGIG (reference sequence). The CDR3, as DNA: TGTGCCTGGAGTGGATCGACTCTCCTCTACGAGCAGTACTTC. Translation: CAWSGSTLLYEQYF.

The sample holds many counts of this clonotype. The chain links TRBV9 to TRBJ2-7, with a weak D call TRBD2 (6 bases). Germline V lookup: CDR1 SGDLS, CDR2 YYNGEE. V was shortened by 0 bases and J by 7 bases, with 17 bases between the two germline ends. The CDR3 totals 15 residues. CDR3: CASSVEWTTAGEQYF. Written as DNA, the CDR3 is TGTGCCAGCAGCGTAGAATGGACTACGGCAGGGGAGCAGTACTTC.

This clonotype showed up many times. The chain couples TRBV20-1 to TRBJ2-7; 14 nucleotides agree with TRBD2. The CDR3 length is 17 residues. V lost 2 bases to trimming and J lost 3 bases; unmatched junction nucleotides: 9. Germline CDR1 is DFQATT and CDR2 is SNEGSKA (reference sequence). The DNA for the CDR3 is TGCAGTGCTAGAAGACTAGCGGGAGGGCCTCGAGGCTACGAGCAGTACTTC. This codes for CSARRLAGGPRGYEQYF.

This clonotype was detected ten times or more. This chain connects TRBV5-1 to TRBJ1-2, with D possibly matching TRBD1 (5 bases). The germline gives CDR1 SGHRS, CDR2 YFSETQ. This CDR3 is built from 15 residues. The V gene lost 0 bases and the J gene lost 6 bases, with 15 bases spanning the gap. The CDR3 region is CASSLESGVGHGYTF. The DNA for the CDR3 is TGCGCCAGCAGCTTGGAGTCGGGGGTCGGGCATGGCTACACCTTC.

This clonotype was seen repeatedly, ten times or more. The chain employs TRBV12-3 or TRBV12-4 and TRBJ2-2, with 7 positions matching TRBD1. V trimming: 7 bases; J trimming: 0 bases; junction bases outside the gene matches: 8. The CDR3 is 16 residues long. CDR3 bases: TGTGCCAGCATTCCTACCGGGACAGCGAACACCGGGGAGCTGTTTTTT. The encoded protein is CASIPTGTANTGELFF.

In this sample, this clonotype turned up a few times. V usage is TRBV5-1 and J usage is TRBJ2-7; a weak D match, TRBD2 (6 bases). Germline CDR1 and CDR2: SGHRS and YFSETQ. The ends were cut back, 2 bases at V and 1 base at J, with 25 bases in the middle. The CDR3 runs 19 residues. CDR3 in amino acids: CASSLFTLAARHGSYEQYF. The CDR3 nucleotides are TGCGCCAGCAGCTTATTTACGTTAGCGGCCAGACACGGTTCCTACGAGCAGTACTTC.

This clonotype came up many times. The chain joins TRBV3-1 to TRBJ1-3; D is ambiguous. V lost 4 bases and J 2 bases, leaving 6 bases between the germline ends. Germline CDR1 LGHDT, CDR2 YNNKEL (reference sequence). The CDR3 is made up of 13 amino acids. CDR3: CASSPTTGNTIYF. CDR3 nucleotide sequence: TGTGCCAGCAGCCCGACGACTGGAAACACCATATATTTT.